This T cell receptor (beta chain) was obtained from a study of HIV-infected patients and healthy controls. The wider study: About two thirds of the sixteen became undetectable by the second bleed, and all after another year of therapy. Study-wide findings and caveats: HIV+ repertoires were severely depleted of MAIT alpha-chain CDR3s, unlike healthy controls. Significant mean usage differences between HIV-infected patients and controls involved eight alpha and eight beta V genes.

Reverse transcription used about 510 ng RNA and constant-region primers for alpha and beta. Each of the alpha and beta chains got its own library through chain-specific third strand synthesis with indices. TCRdb analysed the 5' RACE reads with MiXCR anew, one entry per CDR3 protein. This sample yields 7,500 to 9,500 distinct CDR3 sequences, of which approximately 7.9% are seen a single time; roughly 32% belongs to the top ten. The germline CDR1 and CDR2 sequences are SGHDT and YYEEEE. Losses at the gene ends were 4 bases for V and 1 base for J; bases not matched to a gene: 8. This CDR3 comprises 16 residues. No cell fractionation was done, so the repertoire covers all unsorted peripheral blood T cells. The table lists this clonotype with a few counts. Its matching antigen is unknown.

The clonotype comes from an adult with HIV infection. The donor label of this sample is uncertain. The J gene is TRBJ2-3, the V gene TRBV5-6, with 8 bases matching TRBD1. The sequences come from blood, collected before antiretroviral therapy. The CDR3 bases are TGTGCCAGCAGCGTAGACAGGGGCGAGGGCACAGATACGCAGTATTTT. Encoded protein: CASSVDRGEGTDTQYF.